This TCR beta chain was captured by sequencing in a study of blood T cell repertoires in COVID-19. Libraries were prepared by immunoSEQ multiplex PCR; TCRdb keeps only in-frame clonotypes and omits some of them. Of tens of thousands of clones in the sample, almost 90% were seen once. This CDR3 comprises 15 residues. Germline V lookup: CDR1 SGHVS, CDR2 FNYEAQ. Trimming cost V 2 bases and J 6 bases; bases outside gene matches: 7. The V and J genes are TRBV7-6 and TRBJ2-1; TRBD2 matches at 7 bases. Sequencing input: peripheral blood. This TCR derives from a woman in her 70s with acute or convalescent COVID-19. This chain's CDR3 is CASSLLSGGGNEQFF. The CDR3 region has the DNA TGTGCCAGCAGCTTATTATCGGGGGGAGGCAATGAGCAGTTCTTC.